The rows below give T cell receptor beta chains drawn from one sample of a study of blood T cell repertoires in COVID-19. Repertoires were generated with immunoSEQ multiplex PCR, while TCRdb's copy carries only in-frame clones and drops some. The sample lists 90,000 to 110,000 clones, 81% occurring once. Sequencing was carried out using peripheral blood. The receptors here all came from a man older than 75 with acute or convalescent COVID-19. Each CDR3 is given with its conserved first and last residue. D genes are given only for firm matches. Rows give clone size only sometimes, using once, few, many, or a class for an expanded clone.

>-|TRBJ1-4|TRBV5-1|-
TGCGCCAGCACAGGAGGGGCAACTAATGAAAAACTGTTTTTT
CASTGGATNEKLFF
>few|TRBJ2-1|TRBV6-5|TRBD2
TGTGCCAGCAGGGGACTAGCGGGCCACAATGAGCAGTTCTTC
CASRGLAGHNEQFF
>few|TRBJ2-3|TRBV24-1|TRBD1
TGTGCCACCAGTTTTCCAAACCGGGACAGGAAAGATACGCAGTATTTT
CATSFPNRDRKDTQYF
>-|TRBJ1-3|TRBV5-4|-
TGTGCCAGCAGCTTGGTAGGGGCCCGCTCTGGAAACACCATATATTTT
CASSLVGARSGNTIYF
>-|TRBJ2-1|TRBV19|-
TGTGCCAGTAGTATCACGGAGGGAAACTACAATGAGCAGTTCTTC
CASSITEGNYNEQFF
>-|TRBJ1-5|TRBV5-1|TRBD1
TGCGCCAGCAGCTCGGACAGGGCAAAAAATCAGCCCCAGCATTTT
CASSSDRAKNQPQHF
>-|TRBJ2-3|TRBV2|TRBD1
TGTGCCAGCAGTGAAGGGGGACAGGGGGCAGATACGCAGTATTTT
CASSEGGQGADTQYF
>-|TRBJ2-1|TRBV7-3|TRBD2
TGTGCCAGCAGCTCATCGCTCGCGGGAGGGTACAATGAGCAGTTCTTC
CASSSSLAGGYNEQFF
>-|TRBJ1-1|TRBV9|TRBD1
TGTGCCAGCAGCCCGACAGGGGAGAACACTGAAGCTTTCTTT
CASSPTGENTEAFF
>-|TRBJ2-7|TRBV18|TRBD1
TGTGCCAGCTCGGCTGGGACAGGGGACGAGCAGTACTTC
CASSAGTGDEQYF
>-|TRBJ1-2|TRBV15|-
TGTGCCACCAGCACCAGGCAACACTACTATGGCTACACCTTC
CATSTRQHYYGYTF